This TCR beta chain was found in a study of T cells in Graves' hyperthyroidism and ophthalmopathy. Study conclusions and caveats: Clonotypes that were expanded in thyroid above 0.001 mostly appeared in blood too.

Uncontrolled infection, other autoimmune disease, pregnancy or lactation barred patients from enrollment. Diagnoses rested on clinical symptoms, serum thyroxine and TRAb, thyroid ultrasound and orbital computed tomography. There were TCR beta CDR3 regions amplified from RNA transcripts. An initial round of RT-PCR targeting the TCR CDR3 relied on the HTBI primer set. TCRdb reprocessed the multiplex PCR reads with MiXCR, giving one entry per CDR3 protein. The repertoire has approximately 600,000 distinct CDR3 sequences, about 14% of them found once; the top ten carry roughly 6.2%. The V gene's germline CDR1 is SGHKS and CDR2 YYEKEE (reference sequence). V lost 5 bases and J lost 0, with 12 bases in between. The CDR3 is 14 amino acids. This clonotype has a handful of counts. Antigen unknown.

Material for sequencing was blood. The receptor's source is a woman in her 30s with Graves' hyperthyroidism that later progressed to Graves' ophthalmopathy. The V call is TRBV5-5, the J call TRBJ2-7; no firm D call. As DNA, the CDR3 is TGTGCCAGCAGGCCGGATCAAAGCTCCTACGAGCAGTACTTC. Translating gives CASRPDQSSYEQYF.